These 30 T cell receptor beta chains were sequenced from one sample in a study of blood T cell repertoires in COVID-19. Assay used: immunoSEQ multiplex PCR; TCRdb lists only in-frame clones, some missing. Of fewer than 100,000 clones in the sample, approximately 85% are singletons; the top ten hold roughly 9.3%. Sequenced sample: peripheral blood. Source of these receptors: a man aged 45-65 years with COVID-19, enrolled during active disease.

The rearrangement uses TRBV6-5 and TRBJ1-6, with D unclear. V was cut by 5 bases and J by 7 bases, with 9 bases left in between. The CDR3 runs 13 residues. Germline values: CDR1 MNHEY, CDR2 SVGAGI. The CDR3 DNA follows: TGTGCCAGCAGTCCAGCGTACAATTCACCCCTCCACTTT. Amino acids: CASSPAYNSPLHF.

This chain links TRBV7-9 with TRBJ2-5; D is possibly TRBD2 (7 bases). The germline gives CDR1 SEHNR, CDR2 FQNEAQ (reference sequence). Between the trimmed V and J ends, which lost 6 bases and 6 bases, there was a span of 17 bases. The CDR3 sequence is 14 residues long. CDR3 loop: CASSNRGGTKTQYF. The CDR3 DNA reads as TGTGCCAGCAGTAATAGGGGGGGGACTAAGACCCAGTACTTC.

The V and J genes are TRBV6-5 and TRBJ1-4; D is undetermined. This CDR3 is built from 14 residues. CDR1 and CDR2 (germline): MNHEY, SVGAGI. Deletions cut 6 bases from V and 3 bases from J, with 11 bases between. This CDR3 is CASRTTGANEKLFF. CDR3 coding DNA: TGTGCCAGCAGAACTACCGGGGCTAATGAAAAACTGTTTTTT.

This clone was seen once. The chain couples TRBV19 to TRBJ1-5; 8 bases are a match to TRBD1. Germline CDR1 reads LNHDA; CDR2 reads SQIVND (reference sequence). The CDR3 has 13 residues. V trimming: 5 bases; J trimming: 7 bases; junction bases outside the gene matches: 4. CDR3 in DNA: TGTGCCAGTAGTTTCGACAGGGGCCAGCCCCAGCATTTT. Its translation is CASSFDRGQPQHF. The complete variable domain, with remaining parts taken from reference TRBV19 and TRBJ1-5, reads DGGITQSPKYLFRKEGQNVTLSCEQNLNHDAMYWYRQDPGQGLRLIYYSQIVNDFQKGDIAEGYSVSREKKESFPLTVTSAQKNPTAFYLCASSFDRGQPQHFGDGTRLSIL.

The genes are TRBV7-9 and TRBJ2-1, with no clear D. CDR1 and CDR2 (germline): SEHNR, FQNEAQ (reference sequence). The ends were cut back, 5 bases at V and 7 bases at J, with 18 bases in the middle. This CDR3 has 15 amino acids. The CDR3 spells CASSARSPKENEQFF. CDR3 nucleotide sequence: TGTGCCAGCAGCGCCCGCTCGCCTAAAGAAAATGAGCAGTTCTTC.

The chain uses TRBV7-2 and TRBJ2-1; weak D call: TRBD2 (6 bases). Germline CDR1 SGHTA, CDR2 FQGNSA. Trimming removed 3 bases at V and 8 bases at J, with 17 bases between. The CDR3 has 15 residues. In DNA, the CDR3 is TGTGCCAGCAGCTTCCAAATTGGACCGGGGGATGAGCAGTTCTTC. Its translation: CASSFQIGPGDEQFF.

The rearrangement joins TRBV5-4 to TRBJ1-4; the match to TRBD1 covers 7 bases. CDR1 is SGHNT and CDR2 is YYREEE in the germline V gene (reference sequence). This CDR3 spans 15 amino acids. V lost 2 bases and J lost 4; bases outside the gene matches: 5. In nucleotides, the CDR3 is TGTGCCAGCAGCTTTGTTCAGGGGGATAATGAAAAACTGTTTTTT. Translated, it gives CASSFVQGDNEKLFF.

This sequence joins TRBV5-1 and TRBJ2-7, with D perhaps TRBD1 (8 bases). The germline V gene has CDR1 SGHRS and CDR2 YFSETQ. V gave up 0 bases and J gave up 5 bases, with 12 bases separating them. The CDR3 loop spans 14 amino acids. The CDR3: CASSLGQGTNEQYF. The CDR3 DNA follows: TGCGCCAGCAGCTTGGGACAGGGGACTAACGAGCAGTACTTC.

The chain combines TRBV3-1 (or the pseudogene TRBV3-2) with TRBJ1-1; the match to TRBD1 covers 7 bases. This CDR3 contains 14 residues. Germline V gene lookup returns CDR1 LGHDT and CDR2 YNNKEL (reference sequence). After removal of 4 bases from V and 0 bases from J, the junction contained 2 bases not matched to a gene. CDR3 residues: CASSPTGMNTEAFF. In DNA form, the CDR3 reads TGTGCCAGCAGCCCGACAGGGATGAACACTGAAGCTTTCTTT.

This chain links TRBV6-5 with TRBJ2-1; TRBD2 matches 7 bases. V shed 8 bases and J 5 bases; nucleotides not matched to a gene: 0. The CDR3 has 11 amino acids. Germline assignment: CDR1 MNHEY and CDR2 SVGAGI. The CDR3 DNA reads as TGTGCCAGCGGGGGGGACAATGAGCAGTTCTTC. Its translation: CASGGDNEQFF.

This chain joins TRBV24-1 and TRBJ2-1, with D possibly matching TRBD1 (6 bases). V was shortened by 4 bases and J by 10 bases, with 16 bases between the two germline ends. This CDR3 is built from 14 residues. Germline V CDR1 and CDR2: KGHDR, SFDVKD. CDR3 residues: CATSETRDMGEQFF. The CDR3 DNA is TGTGCCACCAGTGAAACCCGGGACATGGGGGAGCAGTTCTTC.

This rearrangement joins TRBV6-5 to TRBJ2-1, with 9 bases that match TRBD1. The trim removed 11 bases at V and 2 bases at J, leaving 7 bases unmatched. This CDR3 spans 14 amino acids. The germline V gene encodes CDR1 MNHEY and CDR2 SVGAGI. CDR3 sequence (DNA): TGTGCCGCAGGGACAGGGAGCCCCTACAATGAGCAGTTCTTC. This translates into CAAGTGSPYNEQFF.

The DNA for the CDR3 is TGTGCCAGTAGTATTGGGGCCAACTATGGCTACACCTTC. Amino acid sequence: CASSIGANYGYTF. This chain joins TRBV19 and TRBJ1-2, with D possibly matching TRBD1 (5 bases). V was cut by 3 bases and J by 2 bases, with 7 bases left in between. Germline V lookup: CDR1 LNHDA, CDR2 SQIVND (reference sequence). The CDR3 is made up of 13 amino acids.

The chain employs TRBV10-3 and TRBJ1-1; D call uncertain. The CDR3 covers 13 residues. Trimming took off 10 bases at V and 4 bases at J, with 16 bases between the two ends. The V gene's germline CDR1 is ENHRY and CDR2 SYGVKD. This chain's CDR3 is CATKLPAGTEAFF. The CDR3, as DNA: TGTGCCACCAAACTTCCAGCGGGCACTGAAGCTTTCTTT.

J is TRBJ2-7 and V is TRBV7-9; the D is unclear. Germline assignment: CDR1 SEHNR and CDR2 FQNEAQ (reference sequence). Trimming removed 1 base from V and 5 bases from J, with 12 bases in between. The CDR3 extends over 14 amino acids. The CDR3 is CASSLGGIVNEQYF. In nucleotides, the CDR3 is TGTGCCAGCAGCTTAGGCGGTATCGTCAACGAGCAGTACTTC.

This chain links TRBV25-1 with TRBJ1-6; tentative D call: TRBD1 (5 bases). V lost 5 bases, J lost 6 bases, and 11 bases lay in between. The CDR3 runs to 14 residues. Germline lookup yields CDR1 MGHDK and CDR2 SYGVNS. The CDR3 DNA follows: TGTGCCAGCAGTCACTCCGGGGGTAATTCACCCCTCCACTTT. Its protein product is CASSHSGGNSPLHF. The variable domain in full, with the rest retrieved from reference TRBV25-1 and TRBJ1-6, is EADIYQTPRYLVIGTGKKITLECSQTMGHDKMYWYQQDPGMELHLIHYSYGVNSTEKGDLSSESTVSRIRTEHFPLTLESARPSHTSQYLCASSHSGGNSPLHFGNGTRLTVT.

The rearrangement joins TRBV11-2 to TRBJ2-7, with 9 bases lining up with TRBD2. This CDR3 region has 15 residues. The trim removed 0 bases at V and 4 bases at J, leaving 4 bases unmatched. Germline V gives CDR1 SGHAT, CDR2 FQNNGV. CDR3 protein: CASSLERTSVYEQYF. CDR3 DNA sequence: TGTGCCAGCAGCTTAGAAAGGACTAGCGTTTACGAGCAGTACTTC.

This chain joins TRBV7-3 and TRBJ2-2; TRBD2 matches at 10 bases. After removal of 0 bases from V and 4 bases from J, the junction contained 14 bases not matched to a gene. CDR1 is SGHTA and CDR2 is FQGTGA in the germline V gene. The length of the CDR3 is 20 residues. The CDR3 spells CASSLTFIGRTSGVTGELFF. DNA of the CDR3: TGTGCCAGCAGCTTAACGTTTATAGGGAGGACTAGCGGTGTCACCGGGGAGCTGTTTTTT.

This sequence joins TRBV28 and TRBJ1-1, with a weak D call TRBD1 (5 bases). Germline CDR1 MDHEN, CDR2 SYDVKM. The CDR3 totals 13 residues. The V end lost 6 bases, the J end lost 3 bases, and 11 bases lay between the germline ends. CDR3 sequence reads: CASRRGGDTEAFF. In DNA, the CDR3 is TGTGCCAGCAGGCGGGGCGGGGACACTGAAGCTTTCTTT.

The chain couples TRBV18 to TRBJ2-2, with a weak D call TRBD1 (5 bases). Deletions cut 2 bases from V and 2 bases from J, with 21 bases between. Germline CDR1 and CDR2: KGHSH and LQKENI. This CDR3 contains 19 residues. The DNA for the CDR3 is TGTGCCAGCTCACCATTCGTAAACTCTGGCAGGGCAAACACCGGGGAGCTGTTTTTT. This encodes CASSPFVNSGRANTGELFF.

The chain links TRBV25-1 to TRBJ1-1; D gene unclear. Between the trimmed V and J ends, which lost 2 bases and 0 bases, there was a span of 4 bases. The CDR3 totals 13 residues. Per the germline V gene, CDR1 is MGHDK and CDR2 is SYGVNS. CDR3 region: CASSETLNTEAFF. CDR3 in DNA: TGTGCCAGCAGTGAAACATTGAACACTGAAGCTTTCTTT. The full variable domain, its missing parts supplied by reference TRBV25-1 and TRBJ1-1, is EADIYQTPRYLVIGTGKKITLECSQTMGHDKMYWYQQDPGMELHLIHYSYGVNSTEKGDLSSESTVSRIRTEHFPLTLESARPSHTSQYLCASSETLNTEAFFGQGTRLTVV.

This chain joins TRBV4-2 and TRBJ2-6, with 9 bases lining up with TRBD1. Germline CDR1 reads LGHNA; CDR2 reads YNFKEQ. The length of the CDR3 is 18 residues. V was pared by 7 bases and J by 0 bases, with 10 bases of the junction left unmatched. CDR3 coding DNA: TGTGCCAGCACCCCGAGGGGACAGGGCCCCTCTGGGGCCAACGTCCTGACTTTC. Amino acid sequence: CASTPRGQGPSGANVLTF.

This chain connects TRBV6-5 to TRBJ2-3; TRBD2 aligns across 7 bases. Trimming cost V 4 bases and J 5 bases; bases outside gene matches: 12. Germline lookup yields CDR1 MNHEY and CDR2 SVGAGI. This CDR3 has 16 amino acids. CDR3 sequence reads: CASSSTGTGGGDTQYF. CDR3 sequence (DNA): TGTGCCAGCAGTTCGACCGGGACGGGAGGTGGAGATACGCAGTATTTT.

The V gene is TRBV11-1, the J gene TRBJ2-1; D remains ambiguous. This CDR3 is built from 14 residues. Per the germline V gene, CDR1 is SGHAT and CDR2 is FQDESV (reference sequence). V dropped 5 bases and J dropped 1 base, with 9 bases sitting between them. CDR3 nucleotide sequence: TGTGCCAGCAGCCCCCCGTCTTCCTACAATGAGCAGTTCTTC. It specifies CASSPPSSYNEQFF.

This clone was seen only a few times. This chain uses TRBV6-2 or TRBV6-3 with TRBJ1-6; 8 bases align to TRBD1. This CDR3 contains 14 residues. CDR1 and CDR2 from the germline V gene are MNHEY and SVGEGT. J gave up 10 bases and V 5 bases, and 7 bases lay outside the gene matches. CDR3 nucleotides: TGTGCCAGCAGTCCCGACAGGGGAAGCTCACCCCTCCACTTT. Translating gives CASSPDRGSSPLHF.

J is TRBJ2-1 and V is TRBV28; TRBD2 aligns across 8 bases. The ends lost 3 bases at V and 7 bases at J; junction bases unmatched: 14. Germline-derived CDR1 and CDR2 are MDHEN and SYDVKM. The CDR3 is 17 residues long. CDR3 nucleotide sequence: TGTGCCAGCAGTTTTGGGGGCGGGGGGACCTCTCGGAATGAGCAGTTCTTC. This gives the protein CASSFGGGGTSRNEQFF. Using reference TRBV28 and TRBJ2-1 for the parts outside the CDR3, the full variable domain is DVKVTQSSRYLVKRTGEKVFLECVQDMDHENMFWYRQDPGLGLRLIYFSYDVKMKEKGDIPEGYSVSREKKERFSLILESASTNQTSMYLCASSFGGGGTSRNEQFFGPGTRLTVL.

The chain couples TRBV7-9 to TRBJ1-2, with D perhaps TRBD1 (6 bases). There are 14 residues in the CDR3. Looked up from germline, CDR1 is SEHNR and CDR2 is FQNEAQ (reference sequence). Trimming removed 3 bases at V and 0 bases at J, with 8 bases between. The CDR3 reads CASSFGQSNYGYTF. The CDR3 region has the DNA TGTGCCAGCAGCTTTGGACAGTCTAACTATGGCTACACCTTC.

The genes are TRBV13 and TRBJ2-1; D gene unclear. Germline loops: CDR1 PRHDT, CDR2 FYEKMQ (reference sequence). Trimming left V 5 bases short and J 7 bases short, with 18 bases between. The CDR3 has 15 residues. The CDR3 coding sequence is TGTGCCAGCAGCCGCAAACCGGGTTGGCGGAATGAGCAGTTCTTC. Residues: CASSRKPGWRNEQFF.

The chain has TRBV5-8 and TRBJ2-1; 16 positions agree with TRBD2. The germline V gene encodes CDR1 SGHTS and CDR2 YDEGEE. Trimming cost V 2 bases and J 6 bases; bases outside gene matches: 8. The CDR3 is 18 amino acids. This CDR3 is CASSFMGLAGGTGNEQFF. The CDR3, as DNA: TGTGCCAGCAGCTTCATGGGACTAGCGGGAGGGACAGGCAATGAGCAGTTCTTC.

This clone has a single count. The chain couples TRBV6-1 to TRBJ1-2; D is uncertain. V was shortened by 0 bases and J by 8 bases, with 10 bases between the two germline ends. The germline V gene has CDR1 MNHNS and CDR2 SASEGT. The CDR3 has 13 residues. The CDR3 is CASSEAGDWGYTF. CDR3 coding DNA: TGTGCCAGCAGTGAAGCTGGAGACTGGGGCTACACCTTC.